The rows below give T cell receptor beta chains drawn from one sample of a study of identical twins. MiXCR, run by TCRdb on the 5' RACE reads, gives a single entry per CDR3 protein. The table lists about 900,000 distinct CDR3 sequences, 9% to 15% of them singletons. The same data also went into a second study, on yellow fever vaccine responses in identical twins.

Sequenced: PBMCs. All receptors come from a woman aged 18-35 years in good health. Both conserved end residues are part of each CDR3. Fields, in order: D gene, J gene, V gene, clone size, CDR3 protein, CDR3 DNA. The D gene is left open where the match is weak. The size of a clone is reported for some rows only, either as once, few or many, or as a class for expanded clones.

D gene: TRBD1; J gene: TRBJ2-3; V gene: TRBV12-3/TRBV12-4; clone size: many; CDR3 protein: CASRWDSHTDTQYF; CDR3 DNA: TGTGCCAGCAGGTGGGACAGTCACACAGATACGCAGTATTTT
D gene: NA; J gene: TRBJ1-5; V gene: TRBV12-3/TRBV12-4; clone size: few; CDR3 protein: CASSSTGDSNQPQHF; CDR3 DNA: TGTGCCAGCAGTTCGACAGGAGATAGCAATCAGCCCCAGCATTTT
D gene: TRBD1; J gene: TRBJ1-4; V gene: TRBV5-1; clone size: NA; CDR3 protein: CASSFATGEKLFF; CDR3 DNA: TGCGCCAGCAGCTTTGCGACAGGGGAAAAACTGTTTTTT
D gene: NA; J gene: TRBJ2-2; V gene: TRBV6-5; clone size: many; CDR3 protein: CASSYSKGRGLTGELFF; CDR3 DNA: TGTGCCAGCAGTTACTCGAAGGGCAGGGGATTGACCGGGGAGCTGTTTTTT
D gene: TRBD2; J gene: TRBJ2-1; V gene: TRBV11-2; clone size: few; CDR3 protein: CASSLESGLAGPGFEFF; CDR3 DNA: TGTGCCAGCAGCTTAGAGTCGGGACTAGCGGGGCCAGGCTTCGAGTTCTTC
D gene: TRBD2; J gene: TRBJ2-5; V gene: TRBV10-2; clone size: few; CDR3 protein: CASRPSGGAQETQYF; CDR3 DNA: TGCGCCAGCAGACCTAGCGGGGGGGCACAAGAGACCCAGTACTTC
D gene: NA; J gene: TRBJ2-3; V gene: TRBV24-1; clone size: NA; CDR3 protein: CATSDFGHETDTQYF; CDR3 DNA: TGTGCCACCAGTGATTTCGGGCACGAGACAGATACGCAGTATTTT
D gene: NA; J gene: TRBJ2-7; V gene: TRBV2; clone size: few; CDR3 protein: CASTLGSYEQYF; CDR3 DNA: TGTGCCAGTACCCTAGGGTCCTACGAGCAGTACTTC
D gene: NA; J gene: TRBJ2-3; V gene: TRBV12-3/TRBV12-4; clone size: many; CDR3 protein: CASSFRVSTDTQYF; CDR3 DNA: TGTGCCAGCAGTTTCAGGGTTAGCACAGATACGCAGTATTTT
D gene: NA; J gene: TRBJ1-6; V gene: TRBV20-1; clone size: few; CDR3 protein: CSARDLSSPLHF; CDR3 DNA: TGCAGTGCTAGAGATCTCAGTTCACCCCTCCACTTT
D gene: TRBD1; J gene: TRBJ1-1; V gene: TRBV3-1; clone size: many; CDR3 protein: CASSRRGTGAEAFF; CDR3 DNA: TGTGCCAGCAGCCGTCGGGGGACAGGGGCTGAAGCTTTCTTT
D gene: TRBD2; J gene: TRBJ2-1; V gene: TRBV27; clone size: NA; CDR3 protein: CASSLLSGSLGEQFF; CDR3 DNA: TGTGCCAGCAGTTTACTTAGCGGGAGCCTCGGGGAGCAGTTCTTC
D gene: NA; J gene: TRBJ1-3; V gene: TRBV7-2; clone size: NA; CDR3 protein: CASSLPGMAIYF; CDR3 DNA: TGTGCCAGCAGCTTACCGGGGATGGCCATATATTTT
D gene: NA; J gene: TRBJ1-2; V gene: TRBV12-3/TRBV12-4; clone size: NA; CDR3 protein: CASSLRGSGYTF; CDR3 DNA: TGTGCCAGCAGTTTGCGCGGGAGTGGCTACACCTTC
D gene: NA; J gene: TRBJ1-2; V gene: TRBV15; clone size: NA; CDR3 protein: CATSRVLKGYTF; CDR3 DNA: TGTGCCACCAGCAGAGTCCTCAAGGGCTACACCTTC
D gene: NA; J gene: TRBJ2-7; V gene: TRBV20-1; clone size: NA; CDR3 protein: CSASVPRLSTYEQYF; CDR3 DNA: TGCAGTGCTAGTGTTCCCAGACTATCCACCTACGAGCAGTACTTC
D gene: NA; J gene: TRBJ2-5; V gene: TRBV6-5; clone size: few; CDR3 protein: CASRHIGTQYF; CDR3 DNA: TGTGCCAGCAGACATATTGGGACCCAGTACTTC
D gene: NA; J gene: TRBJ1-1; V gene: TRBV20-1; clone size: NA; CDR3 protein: CSAGTQGLAVAFF; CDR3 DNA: TGCAGTGCTGGTACACAGGGTTTGGCGGTAGCTTTCTTT
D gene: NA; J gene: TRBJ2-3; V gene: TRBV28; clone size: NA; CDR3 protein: CASSYRLIGTDTQYF; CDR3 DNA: TGTGCCAGCAGTTATCGACTCATTGGGACAGATACGCAGTATTTT
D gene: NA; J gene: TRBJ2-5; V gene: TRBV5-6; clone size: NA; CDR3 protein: CASSIASETQYF; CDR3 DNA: TGTGCCAGCAGCATAGCGTCGGAGACCCAGTACTTC
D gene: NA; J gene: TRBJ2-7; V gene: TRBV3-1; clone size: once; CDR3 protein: CASSHYSITLTNIYEQYF; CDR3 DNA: TGTGCCAGCAGCCACTACAGCATTACTTTGACTAACATCTACGAGCAGTACTTC
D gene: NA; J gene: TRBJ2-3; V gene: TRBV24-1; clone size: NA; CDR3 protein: CATSVPSIGGDTQYF; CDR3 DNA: NA
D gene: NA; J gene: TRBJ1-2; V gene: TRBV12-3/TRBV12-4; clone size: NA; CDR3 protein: CATRGGTPYGYTF; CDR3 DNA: TGTGCCACACGGGGGGGGACCCCCTATGGCTACACCTTC
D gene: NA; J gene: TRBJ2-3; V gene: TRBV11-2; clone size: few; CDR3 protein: CASSSSLLGARPSTQYF; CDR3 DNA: TGTGCCAGCAGCTCTTCACTTCTGGGGGCGCGACCAAGTACGCAGTATTTT
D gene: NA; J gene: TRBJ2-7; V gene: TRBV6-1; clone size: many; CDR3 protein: CASSERLASYEQYF; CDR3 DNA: TGTGCCAGCAGTGAACGGCTAGCCTCCTACGAGCAGTACTTC
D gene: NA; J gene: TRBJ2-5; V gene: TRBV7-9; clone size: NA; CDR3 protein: CASSLGEGGQETQYF; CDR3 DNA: TGTGCCAGCAGCTTGGGGGAGGGGGGCCAAGAGACCCAGTACTTC
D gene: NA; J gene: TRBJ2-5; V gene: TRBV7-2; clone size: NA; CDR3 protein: CASSLRGGHQETQYF; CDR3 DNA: TGTGCCAGCAGCTTACGTGGGGGCCATCAAGAGACCCAGTACTTC
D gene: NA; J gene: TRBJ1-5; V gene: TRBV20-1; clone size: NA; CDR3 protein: CSARDETGPNQPQHF; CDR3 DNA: TGCAGTGCTAGAGATGAGACGGGACCCAATCAGCCCCAGCATTTT
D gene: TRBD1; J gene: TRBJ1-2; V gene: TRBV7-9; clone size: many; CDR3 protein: CASSLLGQATNYGYTF; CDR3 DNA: TGTGCCAGCAGCTTACTTGGACAGGCGACTAACTATGGCTACACCTTC
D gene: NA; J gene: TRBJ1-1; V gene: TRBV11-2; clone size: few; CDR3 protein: CASSLGQGPFF; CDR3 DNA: TGTGCCAGCAGCTTAGGGCAGGGGCCTTTCTTT
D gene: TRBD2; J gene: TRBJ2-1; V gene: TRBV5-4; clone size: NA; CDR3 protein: CASRIPGLAHNEQFF; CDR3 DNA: TGTGCCAGCAGAATTCCGGGACTAGCCCACAATGAGCAGTTCTTC
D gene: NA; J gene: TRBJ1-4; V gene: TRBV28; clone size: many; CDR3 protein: CASSLRRLFNEKLFF; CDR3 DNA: TGTGCCAGCAGTCTCCGACGGCTATTTAATGAAAAACTGTTTTTT
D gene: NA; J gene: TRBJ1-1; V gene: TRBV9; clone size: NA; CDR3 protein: CASSVGDRMNTEAFF; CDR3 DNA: TGTGCCAGCAGCGTAGGCGACAGAATGAACACTGAAGCTTTCTTT
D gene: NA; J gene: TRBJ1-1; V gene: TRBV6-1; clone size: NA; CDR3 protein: CASTPPRTTEAFF; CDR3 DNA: TGTGCCAGCACCCCGCCCCGAACCACTGAAGCTTTCTTT
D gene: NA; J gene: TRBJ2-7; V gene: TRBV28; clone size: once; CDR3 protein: CASTAVREAIIGVQYF; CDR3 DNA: TGTGCCAGCACCGCGGTTCGAGAAGCTATTATCGGGGTGCAGTACTTC
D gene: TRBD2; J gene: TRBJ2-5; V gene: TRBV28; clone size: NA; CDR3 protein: CASSLTLAGGQETQYF; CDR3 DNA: TGTGCCAGCAGTTTAACTCTAGCGGGAGGTCAAGAGACCCAGTACTTC